Below are 14 T cell receptor beta chains sequenced from a single sample in a study of blood T cell repertoires in COVID-19. Only in-frame clones appear in the TCRdb table, and some are missing; sequencing was by immunoSEQ multiplex PCR. Altogether around 260,000 clones are present, 86% being singletons, with the ten largest covering 1.5% to 2%. The sequenced sample consisted of peripheral blood. These receptors all come from a man younger than 45 with active or convalescent COVID-19.

This chain uses TRBV10-1 with TRBJ2-1; 9 bases match TRBD1. CDR1 is WNHNN and CDR2 is SYGVQD in the germline V gene (reference sequence). The V segment lost 3 bases and the J segment 4 bases; nucleotides outside the gene matches: 7. The CDR3 covers 16 residues. The CDR3 reads CASSDSGTGPYNEQFF. In nucleotides, the CDR3 is TGCGCCAGCAGTGATTCCGGGACAGGGCCTTACAATGAGCAGTTCTTC.

The J gene is TRBJ1-5, the V gene TRBV2; no clear D gene. Trimming took off 4 bases at V and 7 bases at J, with 14 bases between the two ends. CDR3 length equals 14 residues. Germline CDR1 reads SNHLY; CDR2 reads FYNNEI. CDR3 nucleotides: TGTGCCAGCAGTGTTGTAACTGAGGAACAGCCCCAGCATTTT. This translates into CASSVVTEEQPQHF.

This chain connects TRBV4-1 to TRBJ2-7; perhaps TRBD1 as D (6 bases). The CDR3 runs 16 residues. Trimming pared 0 bases from V and 7 bases from J, leaving 19 bases between. CDR1 is MGHRA and CDR2 is YSYEKL in the germline V gene. As DNA, the CDR3 is TGCGCCAGCAGCCAAGATTTTTCCAACCTCAGGGGAGAGCAGTACTTC. This translates into CASSQDFSNLRGEQYF.

V gene TRBV5-1 combines with J gene TRBJ2-1; 10 nucleotides match TRBD2. CDR1 is SGHRS and CDR2 is YFSETQ in the germline V gene. Trimming at V came to 1 base and at J to 0 bases, leaving 7 bases not matched to a gene. This CDR3 comprises 18 residues. CDR3 residues: CASSLPAGGPSSYNEQFF. The CDR3 DNA is TGCGCCAGCAGCTTGCCAGCGGGGGGGCCGAGCTCCTACAATGAGCAGTTCTTC. The variable domain in full, with the rest retrieved from reference TRBV5-1 and TRBJ2-1, is KAGVTQTPRYLIKTRGQQVTLSCSPISGHRSVSWYQQTPGQGLQFLFEYFSETQRNKGNFPGRFSGRQFSNSRSEMNVSTLELGDSALYLCASSLPAGGPSSYNEQFFGPGTRLTVL.

The CDR3 sequence is CASSYGTGPSGELFF. In DNA, the CDR3 is TGTGCCAGCAGTTACGGGACAGGGCCATCCGGGGAGCTGTTTTTT. The chain joins TRBV6-2 or TRBV6-3 to TRBJ2-2; 9 bases are shared with TRBD1. J was trimmed by 6 bases and V by 2 bases; bases with no gene match: 4. This CDR3 comprises 15 residues. CDR1 is MNHEY and CDR2 is SVGEGT in the germline V gene.

This sequence joins TRBV9 and TRBJ2-3; no reliable D call. In germline, CDR1 is SGDLS, CDR2 YYNGEE. The V end lost 3 bases, the J end lost 5 bases, and 7 bases lay between the germline ends. The CDR3 extends over 12 amino acids. The CDR3 DNA sequence: TGTGCCAGCAGCGGATCGGGAGATACGCAGTATTTT. Protein sequence: CASSGSGDTQYF.

The chain links TRBV4-3 to TRBJ2-7; 8 bases map to TRBD2. The CDR3 sequence is 17 residues long. J lost 0 bases, V lost 0 bases, and 7 bases had no gene match. The germline V gene encodes CDR1 LGHNA and CDR2 YSLEER. CDR3 nucleotides: TGCGCCAGCAGCCAAGATGCAGCGCGGGGGGCCTCCTACGAGCAGTACTTC. This gives the protein CASSQDAARGASYEQYF.

The chain recombines TRBV3-1 (or the pseudogene TRBV3-2) with TRBJ1-2; D is ambiguous. This CDR3 spans 15 amino acids. The germline gives CDR1 LGHDT, CDR2 YNNKEL (reference sequence). The V end was cut by 0 bases, the J end by 4 bases, with 12 bases between. CDR3 nucleotides: TGTGCCAGCAGCCAAGATAGTACTGGGAGCTATGGCTACACCTTC. Its translation is CASSQDSTGSYGYTF.

The chain employs TRBV7-2 and TRBJ2-7; 10 nucleotides agree with TRBD2. CDR1 and CDR2 from the germline V gene are SGHTA and FQGNSA. J gave up 5 bases and V 5 bases, and 9 bases lay outside the gene matches. This CDR3 is 15 amino acids long. CDR3: CASSPLALAGHEQYF. The CDR3 DNA follows: TGTGCCAGCAGCCCCCTGGCACTAGCGGGACACGAGCAGTACTTC.

The rearrangement links TRBV3-1 (or the pseudogene TRBV3-2) to TRBJ1-2; 8 bases are shared with TRBD1. This CDR3 has 15 amino acids. The V segment lost 5 bases and the J segment 4 bases; nucleotides outside the gene matches: 9. From germline, CDR1 is LGHDT and CDR2 YNNKEL (reference sequence). The CDR3 DNA sequence: TGTGCCAGCAGCTTCCGGGACAGGAGACTCTATGGCTACACCTTC. It translates to CASSFRDRRLYGYTF.

This CDR3 reads CASSYYLGGDYEQYF. Written as DNA, the CDR3 is TGTGCCAGCAGTTACTATCTTGGCGGTGACTACGAGCAGTACTTC. This chain joins TRBV6-2 or TRBV6-3 and TRBJ2-7, with unresolved D. CDR1 is MNHEY and CDR2 is SVGEGT in the germline V gene. The ends were cut back, 1 base at V and 3 bases at J, with 13 bases in the middle. The CDR3 has 15 residues.

The genes are TRBV12-3 or TRBV12-4 and TRBJ1-2; D is possibly TRBD1 (6 bases). The CDR3 loop spans 13 amino acids. Trimming removed 3 bases from V and 3 bases from J, with 8 bases in between. This CDR3 reads CASSFRQDYGYTF. CDR3 sequence (DNA): TGTGCCAGCAGTTTTCGACAGGACTATGGCTACACCTTC.

The chain uses TRBV12-3 or TRBV12-4 and TRBJ1-1; weak D call: TRBD1 (5 bases). CDR3 length: 13 residues. V lost 10 bases and J 0 bases, leaving 12 bases between the germline ends. This chain's CDR3 is CATLDRMNTEAFF. The CDR3 DNA reads as TGTGCCACCCTTGACAGAATGAACACTGAAGCTTTCTTT.

The V gene is TRBV9, the J gene TRBJ2-1, with 12 bases that match TRBD2. Trimming at V came to 4 bases and at J to 3 bases, leaving 5 bases not matched to a gene. The CDR3 totals 16 residues. Germline V CDR1 and CDR2: SGDLS, YYNGEE. CDR3 sequence (DNA): TGTGCCAGCAGCCCCCGGACTAGCGGGGTCTACAATGAGCAGTTCTTC. This sequence encodes CASSPRTSGVYNEQFF.